What follows describes a single T cell receptor (beta chain). This sample is drawn from a study of blood T cell repertoires in COVID-19. Assay used: immunoSEQ multiplex PCR; TCRdb lists only in-frame clones, some missing. The profile shows some 510,000 clones, around 87% of them singletons. Germline assignment: CDR1 MNHNS and CDR2 SASEGT. V was pared by 4 bases and J by 5 bases, with 11 bases of the junction left unmatched. This CDR3 is 16 amino acids long. This TCR was recovered from a woman between 40 and 55 years old who had recovered from COVID-19. The chain couples TRBV6-1 to TRBJ2-5; TRBD2 agrees at 9 bases. Input material: PBMCs or T cells enriched from blood (not recorded which). Here the CDR3 DNA reads TGTGCCAGCAGTGGATTTAGTAGCGGGAGATCGGAGACCCAGTACTTC. This gives the protein CASSGFSSGRSETQYF.